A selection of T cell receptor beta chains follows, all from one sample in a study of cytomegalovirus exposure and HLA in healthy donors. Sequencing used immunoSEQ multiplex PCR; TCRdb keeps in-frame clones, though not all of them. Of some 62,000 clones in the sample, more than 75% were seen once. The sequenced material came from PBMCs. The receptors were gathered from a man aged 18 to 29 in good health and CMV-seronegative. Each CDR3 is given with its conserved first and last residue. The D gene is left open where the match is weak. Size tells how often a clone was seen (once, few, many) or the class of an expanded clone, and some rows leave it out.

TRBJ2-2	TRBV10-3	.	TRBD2	TGTGCCATCAGCGGGAGCGGGGGCCTGGGGACCGGGGAGCTGTTTTTT	CAISGSGGLGTGELFF
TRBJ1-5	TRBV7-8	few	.	TGTGCCAGCAGCTTAGCGAGAAACAATCAGCCCCAGCATTTT	CASSLARNNQPQHF
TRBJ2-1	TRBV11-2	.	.	TGTGCCAGCAGCCCGAAGAGGTTTGCAAATGAGCAGTTCTTC	CASSPKRFANEQFF
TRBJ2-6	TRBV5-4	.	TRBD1	TGTGCCAGCAGCTCCCAGGGGACAGCGAACTCTGGGGCCAACGTCCTGACTTTC	CASSSQGTANSGANVLTF
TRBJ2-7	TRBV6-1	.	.	TGTGCCAGCAGCCGGGGTGACTTGGGGGAGCAGTACTTC	CASSRGDLGEQYF
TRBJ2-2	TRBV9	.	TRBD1	TGTGCCAGCAGCTCGACAGGGGTGGACACCGGGGAGCTGTTTTTT	CASSSTGVDTGELFF
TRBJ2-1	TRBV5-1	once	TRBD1	TGCGCCAGCAGCCCACAGGGGGCAGAGGACAATGAGCAGTTCTTC	CASSPQGAEDNEQFF
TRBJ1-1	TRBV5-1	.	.	TGCGCCAGCAGCTATCCGGGCCCGGAGGGCACTGAAGCTTTCTTT	CASSYPGPEGTEAFF
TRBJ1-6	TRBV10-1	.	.	TGCGCCAGCAGTGGCGTCGGACATACGTTGAGCTCCTATAATTCACCCCTCCACTTT	CASSGVGHTLSSYNSPLHF
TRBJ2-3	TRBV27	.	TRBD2	TGTGCCAGCAAGGAGCTTAGCGGGGAAGATACGCAGTATTTT	CASKELSGEDTQYF
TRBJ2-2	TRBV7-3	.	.	TGTGCCAGCAGAGGAGGGAAGGACACCGGGGAGCTGTTTTTT	CASRGGKDTGELFF
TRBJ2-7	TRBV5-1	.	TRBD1	TGCGCCAGCAGCGGACAGGACAGGGACGAGCAGTACTTC	CASSGQDRDEQYF
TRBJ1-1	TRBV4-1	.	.	TGCGCCAGCAGCCAAGAGTCGGGGAGGAAGACTGAAGCTTTCTTT	CASSQESGRKTEAFF
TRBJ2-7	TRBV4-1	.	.	TGCGCCAGCAGCCTCCTCGAGGGGAGGTCCAGTCCCTACGAGCAGTACTTC	CASSLLEGRSSPYEQYF
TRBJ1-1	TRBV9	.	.	TGTGCCAGCAGCTACACCGACAGTAACACTGAAGCTTTCTTT	CASSYTDSNTEAFF
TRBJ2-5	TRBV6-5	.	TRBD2	TGTGCCAGCAGACCTAGCGGCGGCACAAAGACCCAGTACTTC	CASRPSGGTKTQYF
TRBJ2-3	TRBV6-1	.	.	TGTGCCACCGATGTTGGAGCAGATACGCAGTATTTT	CATDVGADTQYF
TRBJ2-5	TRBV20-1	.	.	TGCAGTGCTCAAATAGAAGAGACCCAGTACTTC	CSAQIEETQYF
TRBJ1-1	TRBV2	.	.	TGTGCCAGCAGTCTCGGCGGGGAAGCTTTCTTT	CASSLGGEAFF
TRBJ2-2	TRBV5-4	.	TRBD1	TGTGCCAGCAGCTTGGACAGGGGGCCCACCGGGGAGCTGTTTTTT	CASSLDRGPTGELFF
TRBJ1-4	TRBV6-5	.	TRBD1	TGTGCCAGCAGTTACTCCACAGGGGGACGTGAAAAACTGTTTTTT	CASSYSTGGREKLFF
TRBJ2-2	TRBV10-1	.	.	TGCGCCAGCCGAAAGGGGCAGGGCGGGGAGCTGTTTTTT	CASRKGQGGELFF
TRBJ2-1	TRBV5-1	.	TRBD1	TGCGCCAGCAGCTACTCCGGGACAGACTACAATGAGCAGTTCTTC	CASSYSGTDYNEQFF
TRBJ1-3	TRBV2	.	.	TGTGCCAGCAGTGAGGGTAGGGGTGGTGGAAACACCATATATTTT	CASSEGRGGGNTIYF
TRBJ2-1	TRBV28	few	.	TGTGCCAGCAGTAAGACAGGGAGGAATGAGCAGTTCTTC	CASSKTGRNEQFF
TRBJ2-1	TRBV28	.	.	TGTGCCAGCAGTTTACCCACAGGGTACAATGAGCAGTTCTTC	CASSLPTGYNEQFF
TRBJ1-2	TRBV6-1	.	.	TGTGCCAGCGTCTGGGACAATTCTAACTATGGCTACACCTTC	CASVWDNSNYGYTF
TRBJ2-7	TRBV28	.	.	TGTGCCAGCAGTTTCCAGGAAAGCGAGCAGTACTTC	CASSFQESEQYF
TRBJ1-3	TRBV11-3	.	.	TGTGCCAGCGGACCGGGAGTAGGAAACACCATATATTTT	CASGPGVGNTIYF
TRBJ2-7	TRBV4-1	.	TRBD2	TGCGCCAGCAGCCAAACGACTAGCGGGGCCTACGAGCAGTACTTC	CASSQTTSGAYEQYF
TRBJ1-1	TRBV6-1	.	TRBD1	TGTGCCAGCAGCATACTCACAGGGGGCGGCACTGAAGCTTTCTTT	CASSILTGGGTEAFF
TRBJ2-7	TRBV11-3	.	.	TGTGCCAGCAGCCCCTATAGCACCTACGAGCAGTACTTC	CASSPYSTYEQYF
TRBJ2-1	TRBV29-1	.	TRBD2	TGCAGCGTTGTCACTAGCGGGGTTGAAGAGCAGTTCTTC	CSVVTSGVEEQFF
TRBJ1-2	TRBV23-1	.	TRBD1	TGCGCCAGCAGTCAATCGCTGGGACAGGATTATGGCTACACCTTC	CASSQSLGQDYGYTF
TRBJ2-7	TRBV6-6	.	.	TGTGCCAGCAGGCAGGTCTACGAGCAGTACTTC	CASRQVYEQYF
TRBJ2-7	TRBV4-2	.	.	TGTGCCAGCAGCGAGTCCGGGACAACCTCCTACGAGCAGTACTTC	CASSESGTTSYEQYF
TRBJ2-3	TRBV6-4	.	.	TGTGCCAGCAGTGACAGCGCGGGGTCCACAGATACGCAGTATTTT	CASSDSAGSTDTQYF
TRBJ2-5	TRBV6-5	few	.	TGTGCCAGCAGGCCCGGTGGCAGCGGGACCCAGTACTTC	CASRPGGSGTQYF
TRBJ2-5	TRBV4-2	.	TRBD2	TGTGCCAGCAGCCAAGAGTGGGCTAGCGGGGGGGCGAGAGAGACCCAGTACTTC	CASSQEWASGGARETQYF
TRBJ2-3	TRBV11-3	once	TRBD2	TGTGCCAGCAGCTCGTTCTTAGAACTAGCGGATACGCAGTATTTT	CASSSFLELADTQYF
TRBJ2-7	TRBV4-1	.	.	TGCGCCAGCAGCCAAGAACCGGGAACCTACGAGCAGTACTTC	CASSQEPGTYEQYF
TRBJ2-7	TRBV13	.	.	TGTGCCAGCAGCTTAGGTGGGAGCGGGCCTGACGAGCAGTACTTC	CASSLGGSGPDEQYF